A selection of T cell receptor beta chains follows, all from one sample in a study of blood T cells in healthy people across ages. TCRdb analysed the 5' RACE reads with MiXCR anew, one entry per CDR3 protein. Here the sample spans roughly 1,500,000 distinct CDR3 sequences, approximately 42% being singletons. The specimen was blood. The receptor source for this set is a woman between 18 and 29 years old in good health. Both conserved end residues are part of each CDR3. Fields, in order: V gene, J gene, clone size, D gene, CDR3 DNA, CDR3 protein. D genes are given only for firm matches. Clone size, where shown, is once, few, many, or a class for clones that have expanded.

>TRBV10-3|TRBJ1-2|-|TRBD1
TGTGCCATCAGTGAGGGGGAAGGGGGCTCTGGCTACACCTTC
CAISEGEGGSGYTF
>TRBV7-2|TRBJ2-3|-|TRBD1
TGTGCCAGCAGCTTAGGGCCCCCCGGGACAGGAAGCACAGATACGCAGTATTTT
CASSLGPPGTGSTDTQYF
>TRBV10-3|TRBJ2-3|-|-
TGTGCCATCAGGGACGGCGGAGACTCAGATACGCAGTATTTT
CAIRDGGDSDTQYF
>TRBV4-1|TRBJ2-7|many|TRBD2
TGCGCCAGCAGCCAACCTAGCGGGTCCTCCTACGAGCAGTACTTC
CASSQPSGSSYEQYF
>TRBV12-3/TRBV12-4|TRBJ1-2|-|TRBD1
TGTGCCAGCACCATACAGGGGGCCAGGTATGGCTACACCTTC
CASTIQGARYGYTF
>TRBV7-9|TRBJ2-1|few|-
TGTGCCAGCAGCTTAGGAGCCATGGGTGAGCAGTTCTTC
CASSLGAMGEQFF
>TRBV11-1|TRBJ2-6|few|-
TGTGCCAGCAGTCAAGAGGCCAACGTCCTGACTTTC
CASSQEANVLTF
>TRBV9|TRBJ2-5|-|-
TGTGCCAGCAGCGTAGGCTTTTACCAAGAGACCCAGTACTTC
CASSVGFYQETQYF
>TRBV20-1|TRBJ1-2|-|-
TGCAGTGCTAGTATGGGGGACATATCCTATGGCTACACCTTC
CSASMGDISYGYTF
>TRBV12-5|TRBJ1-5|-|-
TGTGCTAGCGCGGACGGCCATAATCAGCCCCAGCATTTT
CASADGHNQPQHF
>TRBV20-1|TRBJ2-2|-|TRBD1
TGCAGTGCTAGAGCCCCGGGACAGGGTTCCACCGGGGAGCTGTTTTTT
CSARAPGQGSTGELFF
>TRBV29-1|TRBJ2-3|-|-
TGCAGCGTTGAAGAGGGCGGGGCGGATACGCAGTATTTT
CSVEEGGADTQYF
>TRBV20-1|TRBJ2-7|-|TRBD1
TGCAGTGCTAGAAGCGGACAGGGAGGTACCTACGAGCAGTACTTC
CSARSGQGGTYEQYF
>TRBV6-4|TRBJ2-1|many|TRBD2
TGTGCCAGCAGTGACTCGTCGGGGGGGCCGGATGAGCAGTTCTTC
CASSDSSGGPDEQFF
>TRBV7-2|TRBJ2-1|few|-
TGTGCCAGCAGCTTGGAGGGGGCAGGGGCGTACAATGAGCAGTTCTTC
CASSLEGAGAYNEQFF
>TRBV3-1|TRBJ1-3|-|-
TGTGCCAGCAGCCTAAGGACAGCCTCTGGAAACACCATATATTTT
CASSLRTASGNTIYF
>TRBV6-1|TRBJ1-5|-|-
TGTGCCAGCAGTGAAGTAGGTCAGACATATCAGCCCCAGCATTTT
CASSEVGQTYQPQHF
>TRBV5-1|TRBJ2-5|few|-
TGCGCCAGCAACGCCAACAGAGAAGAGACCCAGTACTTC
CASNANREETQYF
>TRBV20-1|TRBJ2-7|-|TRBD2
TGCAGTGCTAGAGGTAGCGGGACCTCCTACAATGAGCAGTACTTC
CSARGSGTSYNEQYF
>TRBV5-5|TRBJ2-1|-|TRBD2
TGTGCCAGCAGCGGGGGACTAGCGGCCTCCTACAATGAGCAGTTCTTC
CASSGGLAASYNEQFF
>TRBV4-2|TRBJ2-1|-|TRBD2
TGTGCCAGCAGCCGGACTAGCGCTATCAATGAGCAGTTCTTC
CASSRTSAINEQFF
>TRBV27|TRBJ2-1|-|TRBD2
TGTGCCAGCAGCCCAATCGGACTAGCGAGGGGCAATGAGCAGTTCTTC
CASSPIGLARGNEQFF
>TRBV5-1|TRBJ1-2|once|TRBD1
TGCGCCAGCAGCCCCAACGGACAGGGGGTTTCTGGCTACACCTTC
CASSPNGQGVSGYTF
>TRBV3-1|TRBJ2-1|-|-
TGTGCCAGCAGCCAAGATGGCGGCAGGGTAGATTACGATGAGCAGTTCTTC
CASSQDGGRVDYDEQFF
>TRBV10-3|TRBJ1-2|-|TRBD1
TGTGCCATCAGAGGATCCGGGACAGACCCTAACTATGGCTACACCTTC
CAIRGSGTDPNYGYTF
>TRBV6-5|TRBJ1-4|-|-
TGTGCCAGCAGCCCGGGGGAGACAGTTACTAATGAAAAACTGTTTTTT
CASSPGETVTNEKLFF
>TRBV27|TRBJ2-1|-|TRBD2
TGTGCCAGCAGTTTAGTAGCGGGGGCCTCCTACAATGAGCAGTTCTTC
CASSLVAGASYNEQFF
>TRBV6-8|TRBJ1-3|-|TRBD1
TGTGCCAGCAGTCTACGCACGACAGGGTATGGAAACACCATATATTTT
CASSLRTTGYGNTIYF
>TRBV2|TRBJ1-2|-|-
TGTGCCAGCAGTGAAAGGACGGAACCAAACAGGAACTATGGCTACACCTTC
CASSERTEPNRNYGYTF